One and the same sample provided the 8 T cell receptor beta chains below, sequenced in a study of OX40 agonist ivuxolimab in advanced cancers. Measured with immunoSEQ multiplex PCR; TCRdb has only the in-frame clones, and not every one. Of 74,000 or so clones in the sample, 80% to 95% are singletons; the top ten hold less than 0.35%. The sequenced sample was CD4+ or CD8+ T cells sorted from blood, obtained in a trial of the OX40 agonist ivuxolimab. The receptor set was obtained from an adult with an advanced solid tumor such as melanoma, head and neck, liver or kidney cancer.

V gene TRBV12-5 combines with J gene TRBJ2-3, with D unresolved. The CDR3 spans 12 residues. Trimming left V 4 bases short and J 0 bases short, with 2 bases between. Germline V gene lookup returns CDR1 LGHNT and CDR2 FRNRAP. This chain's CDR3 is CASGSSTDTQYF. As DNA, the CDR3 is TGTGCTAGTGGTTCAAGCACAGATACGCAGTATTTT.

The chain carries TRBV28 and TRBJ2-3; perhaps D is TRBD1 or TRBD2 (6 bases each). CDR1 and CDR2 from the germline V gene are MDHEN and SYDVKM. The CDR3 contains 15 residues. V lost 5 bases and J lost 3, with 15 bases in between. CDR3 DNA sequence: TGTGCCAGCAGTCGGGGGCTAGTCAGGACAGATACGCAGTATTTT. Its translation is CASSRGLVRTDTQYF.

This chain links TRBV7-8 with TRBJ2-2; D might be TRBD2 (6 bases). The germline CDR1 and CDR2 sequences are SGHVS and FQNEAQ. The CDR3 runs to 15 residues. V shed 3 bases and J shed 2 bases, with 10 bases lying between them. The CDR3 bases are TGTGCCAGCAGCTTTCGGGAGTCAAACACCGGGGAGCTGTTTTTT. Residues: CASSFRESNTGELFF.

The chain links TRBV11-3 to TRBJ1-3; D is possibly TRBD1 (5 bases). V was cut by 8 bases and J by 1 base, with 21 bases left in between. CDR3 length: 17 amino acids. Germline V gives CDR1 SGHNT, CDR2 YENEEA. The CDR3 reads CASPKRQGPQSGNTIYF. CDR3 coding DNA: TGTGCCAGCCCCAAGAGGCAGGGCCCCCAGTCTGGAAACACCATATATTTT.

This chain connects TRBV10-3 to TRBJ2-2; TRBD2 matches at 7 bases. After removal of 10 bases from V and 6 bases from J, the junction contained 11 bases not matched to a gene. The CDR3 loop spans 14 amino acids. Germline V lookup: CDR1 ENHRY, CDR2 SYGVKD. The chain's CDR3 is CAKGGQGRAGELFF. DNA of the CDR3: TGTGCCAAGGGAGGGCAGGGAAGGGCCGGGGAGCTGTTTTTT.

The chain couples TRBV5-4 to TRBJ2-1; 7 bases line up with TRBD2. Germline CDR1 SGHNT, CDR2 YYREEE (reference sequence). CDR3 length: 14 residues. The V gene end was trimmed by 1 base and the J gene end by 7 bases; junction bases not matched to a gene: 5. The CDR3 DNA reads as TGTGCCAGCAGCTTGCCTAGCGGAGAGAATGAGCAGTTCTTC. Amino acids: CASSLPSGENEQFF.

The V gene is TRBV27, the J gene TRBJ1-1; 8 nucleotides match TRBD1. There are 13 residues in the CDR3. Losses at the gene ends were 10 bases for V and 5 bases for J; bases not matched to a gene: 9. CDR1 and CDR2 (germline): MNHEY, SMNVEV (reference sequence). In DNA, the CDR3 is TGTGCCACCAGGGGGCCGCCTTCGACTGAAGCTTTCTTT. As protein: CATRGPPSTEAFF.

This clone was counted between two and nine times. J is TRBJ2-5 and V is TRBV7-2; D is possibly TRBD1 or TRBD2 (6 bases each). CDR1 and CDR2 (germline): SGHTA, FQGNSA. Trimming pared 5 bases from V and 2 bases from J, leaving 18 bases between. This CDR3 comprises 16 residues. The CDR3 sequence: CASSPGWGAAQETQYF. CDR3 bases: TGTGCCAGCAGCCCCGGGTGGGGGGCGGCTCAAGAGACCCAGTACTTC.